These T cell receptor beta chains were read from a single sample in a study of blood T cell repertoires in COVID-19. Produced via immunoSEQ multiplex PCR; TCRdb's table is partial and in-frame only. The sample carries approximately 150,000 clones, about 87% recorded once. Sequencing used peripheral blood. These TCRs come from a human donor with COVID-19, enrolled during active disease. The donor label of this sample is uncertain. Each CDR3 is given with its conserved first and last residue. The D gene is left open where the match is weak. For some rows the clone size is stated as once, few or many, or as a class when expanded; others skip it.

v_call,d_call,clone_size,j_call,cdr3_nt,cdr3_aa
TRBV2,TRBD1,few,TRBJ1-6,TGTGCCAGCAGCGAGGAGGCTTTAGGGGGACAGGGCGGATCACCCCTCCACTTT,CASSEEALGGQGGSPLHF
TRBV10-3,.,.,TRBJ2-5,TGTGCCATCAGTCCCGTCGCCGGGACCCAGTACTTC,CAISPVAGTQYF
TRBV5-4,TRBD1,.,TRBJ1-1,TGTGCCAGCAGCTTCCGGGACAGGGGCACTGAAGCTTTCTTT,CASSFRDRGTEAFF
TRBV7-9,.,.,TRBJ1-4,TGTGCCAGCGGAGTCAATACTGCTGAAAAACTGTTTTTT,CASGVNTAEKLFF
TRBV24-1,TRBD1,.,TRBJ1-1,TGTGCCACCAGTGGACGACAGGGTAGGGCACTCAATGAAGCTTTCTTT,CATSGRQGRALNEAFF
TRBV18,.,.,TRBJ1-3,TGTGCCAGCTCACCACCGGGGCGGGATGGAAACACCATATATTTT,CASSPPGRDGNTIYF
TRBV11-3,.,.,TRBJ2-5,TGTGCCAGCAGCTTAATCAGAGAGACCCAGTACTTC,CASSLIRETQYF
TRBV5-1,TRBD1,once,TRBJ2-1,TGCGCCAGCAGCCTGGGACAGGAGTACAATGAGCAGTTCTTC,CASSLGQEYNEQFF
TRBV4-1,.,.,TRBJ2-6,TGCGCCAGCAGCCAACCCCGGGAAGGGGGCTCTGGGGCCAACGTCCTGACTTTC,CASSQPREGGSGANVLTF
TRBV11-2,TRBD1,.,TRBJ2-3,TGTGCCAGCAGCCCCAGGACAGGGGCCCTCACAGATACGCAGTATTTT,CASSPRTGALTDTQYF
TRBV7-9,TRBD1,few,TRBJ1-2,TGTGCCAGCAGCTTACCCACCGGGACAGCTAGCTATGGCTACACCTTC,CASSLPTGTASYGYTF
TRBV5-4,TRBD2,.,TRBJ2-3,TGTGCCAGCAGCCCAGGCCAGCGGCTAGCGGGGGTAGATACGCAGTATTTT,CASSPGQRLAGVDTQYF
TRBV3-1/TRBV3-2,TRBD2,.,TRBJ2-1,TGTGCCAGCACTAAAGCGGGAATCCCCTACAATGAGCAGTTCTTC,CASTKAGIPYNEQFF
TRBV6-5,.,.,TRBJ1-1,TGTGCCAGCAGTTTCGGGGGTGGGACTGAAGCTTTCTTT,CASSFGGGTEAFF
TRBV6-5,TRBD1,.,TRBJ2-5,TGTGCCAGCAGTTACGGCAGCAGGGGGGAGACCCAGTACTTC,CASSYGSRGETQYF
TRBV11-3,TRBD2,once,TRBJ2-1,TGTGCCAGCAGCCTTAAGTCGGGACTAGCGGAGGGCGCGGGAAATGAGCAGTTCTTC,CASSLKSGLAEGAGNEQFF
TRBV2,TRBD2,.,TRBJ2-1,TGTGCCAGCAGTGGGGGACTAGCGGGGTTGACTAGCTCCTACAATGAGCAGTTCTTC,CASSGGLAGLTSSYNEQFF
TRBV21-1,.,.,TRBJ1-5,TGTGCCAGCAGCTTCACACGAGGGGGTTGCAATCAGCCCCAGCATTTT,CASSFTRGGCNQPQHF
TRBV6-1,.,once,TRBJ2-2,TGTGCCAGCAGTGACGAGGAGACCGGGGAGCTGTTTTTT,CASSDEETGELFF
TRBV28,.,few,TRBJ1-1,TGTGCCAGTTACGTGGGGGCACGGACTGAAGCTTTCTTT,CASYVGARTEAFF
TRBV19,TRBD1,.,TRBJ1-4,TGTGCCAGTAGCGTCCGACAGGGGGCGCTTGAAAAACTGTTTTTT,CASSVRQGALEKLFF
TRBV11-2,TRBD1,few,TRBJ2-7,TGTGCCAGCAGCCATAGGACAGGGAGGCTCGAGCAGTACTTC,CASSHRTGRLEQYF
TRBV24-1,.,.,TRBJ2-6,TGTGCCACCAGTGCGGGGGAACAGGCCAACGTCCTGACTTTC,CATSAGEQANVLTF
TRBV6-2/TRBV6-3,TRBD2,.,TRBJ2-3,TGTGCCAGCAGTTATTTGGCTAGCGGGGTCGGTAGCACAGATACGCAGTATTTT,CASSYLASGVGSTDTQYF
TRBV20-1,TRBD2,.,TRBJ2-3,TGCAGTGCTAGTCCCCCCGGGACTAGCACTAATTGGGATACGCAGTATTTT,CSASPPGTSTNWDTQYF
TRBV27,.,.,TRBJ1-2,TGTGCCAGCAGTCTCCACAGGGAAGGAGAAGGCTACACCTTC,CASSLHREGEGYTF
TRBV7-9,.,.,TRBJ2-5,TGTGCCAGCAGCCCAAAGTTGAGGGTGGAAGAGACCCAGTACTTC,CASSPKLRVEETQYF
TRBV2,TRBD2,.,TRBJ2-1,TGTGCCAGCATAGGCCAGCGGGAGGGGGGTGAGCAGTTCTTC,CASIGQREGGEQFF
TRBV19,TRBD1,.,TRBJ2-3,TGTGCCAGTACCGAGGGACAGCCAGATACGCAGTATTTT,CASTEGQPDTQYF
TRBV29-1,TRBD1,.,TRBJ1-5,TGCAGCGTTTGGGACAGGGGGAGCAATCAGCCCCAGCATTTT,CSVWDRGSNQPQHF
TRBV10-3,.,.,TRBJ1-4,TGTGCCATCAGCCCCGGGGAGGCCCGGGGGGAAAAACTGTTTTTT,CAISPGEARGEKLFF
TRBV10-1,.,.,TRBJ1-5,TGCGCCAGCAGGCAACCTCTACCCTCCTATCAGCCCCAGCATTTT,CASRQPLPSYQPQHF
TRBV19,TRBD2,once,TRBJ2-7,TGTGCCAGTAGTATGCGGGGGGTACCGGGGGAGCAGTACTTC,CASSMRGVPGEQYF
TRBV18,TRBD1,.,TRBJ1-2,TGTGCCAGCTCACCGACTATTAACCCCCGGACAGGGGGTAATGGCTACACCTTC,CASSPTINPRTGGNGYTF
TRBV18,TRBD1,.,TRBJ2-5,TGTGCCAGCTCTCCCGGGACAGGGACGGAGACCCAGTACTTC,CASSPGTGTETQYF
TRBV19,.,.,TRBJ1-6,TGTGCCAGTAGTGGGGCGTTCGGAAATTCACCCCTCCACTTT,CASSGAFGNSPLHF
TRBV6-5,.,.,TRBJ1-5,TGTGCCAGCAGACCGGGTCTAGGGGGCAATCAGCCCCAGCATTTT,CASRPGLGGNQPQHF